The entry below describes one T cell receptor beta chain. In the original analysis: Estimation of nucleated cell counts relied on the amplification of reference gene primers. Profiling relied on immunoSEQ multiplex PCR, and the TCRdb table lists in-frame clones only, not all of them. D and trimming were read from the DNA, whereas the V and J calls and clone size are those reported in that table. This sample has 150,000 to 250,000 clones, with about 80% found just once. The participants were between roughly 18 and 89 years old and came from some 23 US areas. The data originate from a study of blood T cell repertoires in COVID-19. The CDR3 contains 13 residues. Germline V gene lookup returns CDR1 MGHDK and CDR2 SYGVNS. V was shortened by 3 bases and J by 2 bases, with 8 bases between the two germline ends.

The rearrangement joins TRBV25-1 to TRBJ2-7, with a tentative D call TRBD2 (5 bases). The sample taken for sequencing was PBMCs or T cells enriched from blood (not recorded which). This sequence was found in a man aged 35 to 55 who had recovered from COVID-19. CDR3 sequence reads: CASSDGITYEQYF. The CDR3 DNA is TGTGCCAGCAGTGACGGGATTACCTACGAGCAGTACTTC.